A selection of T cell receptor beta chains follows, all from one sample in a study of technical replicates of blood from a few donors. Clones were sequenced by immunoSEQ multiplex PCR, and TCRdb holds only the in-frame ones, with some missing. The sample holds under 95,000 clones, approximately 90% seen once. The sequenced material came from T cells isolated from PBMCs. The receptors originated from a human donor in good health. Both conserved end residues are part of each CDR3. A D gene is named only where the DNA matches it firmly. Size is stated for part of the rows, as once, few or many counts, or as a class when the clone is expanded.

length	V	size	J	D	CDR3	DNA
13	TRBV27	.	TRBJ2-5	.	CASSRGNKETQYF	TGTGCCAGCAGTAGGGGGAACAAGGAGACCCAGTACTTC
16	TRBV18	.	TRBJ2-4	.	CASSPPKGGNENIQYF	TGTGCCAGCTCACCACCGAAAGGCGGGAACGAAAACATTCAGTACTTC
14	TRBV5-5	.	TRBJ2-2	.	CASSWASNTGELFF	TGTGCCAGCAGCTGGGCGTCGAACACCGGGGAGCTGTTTTTT
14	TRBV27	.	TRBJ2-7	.	CASSLGSGKYEQYF	TGTGCCAGCAGTTTGGGCAGCGGAAAATACGAGCAGTACTTC
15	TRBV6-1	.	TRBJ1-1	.	CATYSTTGRNTEAFF	TGTGCCACCTATAGCACTACAGGGCGGAACACTGAAGCTTTCTTT
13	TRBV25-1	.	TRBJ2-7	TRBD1	CASSPSDRHEQYF	TGTGCCAGCAGTCCGTCGGACAGGCACGAGCAGTACTTC
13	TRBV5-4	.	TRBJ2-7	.	CASSLDRSYEQYF	TGTGCCAGCAGCTTGGACAGGAGCTACGAGCAGTACTTC
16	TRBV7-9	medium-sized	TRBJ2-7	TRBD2	CASSLGVGQGGNEQYF	TGTGCCAGCAGCTTAGGTGTAGGCCAGGGAGGGAACGAGCAGTACTTC
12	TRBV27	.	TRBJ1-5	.	CASKSGNQPQHF	TGTGCCAGCAAGTCAGGGAATCAGCCCCAGCATTTT
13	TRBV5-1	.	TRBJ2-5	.	CASSLAIAETQYF	TGCGCCAGCAGCTTGGCCATCGCGGAGACCCAGTACTTC
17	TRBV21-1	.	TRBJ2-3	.	CASSKRRSGRGTDTQYF	TGTGCCAGCAGCAAAAGGCGTAGCGGGAGGGGGACAGATACGCAGTATTTT
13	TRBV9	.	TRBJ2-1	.	CASSIYSYNEQFF	TGTGCCAGCAGCATTTACAGCTACAATGAGCAGTTCTTC
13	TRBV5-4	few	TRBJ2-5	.	CASSSRGQETQYF	TGTGCCAGCAGCAGTCGGGGGCAAGAGACCCAGTACTTC
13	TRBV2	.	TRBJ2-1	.	CASSQGGYNEQFF	TGTGCCAGCAGTCAGGGAGGATACAATGAGCAGTTCTTC
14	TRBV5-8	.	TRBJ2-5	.	CASSLFLDQETQYF	TGTGCCAGCAGCTTGTTCCTAGACCAAGAGACCCAGTACTTC
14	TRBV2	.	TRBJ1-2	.	CASSENRDAEGYTF	TGTGCCAGCAGTGAAAACAGGGACGCGGAGGGCTACACCTTC
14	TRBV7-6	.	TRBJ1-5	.	CASSLASGNQPQHF	TGTGCCAGCAGCTTAGCGTCGGGCAATCAGCCCCAGCATTTT
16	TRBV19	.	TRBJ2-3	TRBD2	CASSLGLAGPADTQYF	TGTGCCAGTAGTCTGGGACTAGCGGGACCGGCAGATACGCAGTATTTT
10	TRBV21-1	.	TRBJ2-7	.	CASSPLEQYF	TGTGCCTCCTCCCCCCTCGAGCAGTACTTC
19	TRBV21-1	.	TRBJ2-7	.	CASSPIRAASGRTPYEQYF	TGTGCCAGCAGCCCGATAAGAGCGGCTAGCGGGAGAACCCCCTACGAGCAGTACTTC
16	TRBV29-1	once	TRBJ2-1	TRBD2	CSVEGPSGSPVDEQFF	TGCAGCGTTGAAGGGCCTAGCGGGAGCCCCGTGGATGAGCAGTTCTTC
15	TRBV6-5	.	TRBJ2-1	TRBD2	CASSLSGNSRNEQFF	TGTGCCAGCAGTTTAAGCGGGAACTCCCGCAATGAGCAGTTCTTC
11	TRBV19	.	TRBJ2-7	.	CASSQFSEQYF	TGTGCCAGTAGCCAGTTTTCCGAGCAGTACTTC
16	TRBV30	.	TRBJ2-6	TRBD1	CAWSEDRALTANVLTF	TGTGCCTGGAGTGAGGACAGGGCCCTCACGGCCAACGTCCTGACTTTC